Below are 18 T cell receptor beta chains sequenced from a single sample in a study of T cells in Graves' hyperthyroidism and ophthalmopathy. The CDR3 regions of TCR beta were amplified from RNA transcripts. With the HTBI primer set, the TCR CDR3 went through a first round of RT-PCR. TCRdb recomputed calls from the multiplex PCR reads with MiXCR, one row per CDR3 protein. The table includes about 400,000 distinct CDR3 sequences, more than 13% detected once. The source material was blood. The receptors here all came from a man aged 45-65 years with Graves' ophthalmopathy.

This clonotype came up a few times. This chain uses TRBV29-1 with TRBJ2-1; D possibly corresponds to TRBD1 (6 bases). V was pared by 0 bases and J by 4 bases, with 7 bases between. From germline, CDR1 is SQVTM and CDR2 ANQGSEA. This CDR3 has 13 amino acids. The chain's CDR3 is CSVEDQGYNEQFF. Written as DNA, the CDR3 is TGCAGCGTTGAAGATCAGGGGTACAATGAGCAGTTCTTC.

This clonotype was detected many times. The chain combines TRBV29-1 with TRBJ2-3, with D perhaps matching TRBD2 (6 bases). V lost 4 bases, J lost 3 bases, and 8 bases lay in between. This CDR3 has 12 residues. Germline loops: CDR1 SQVTM, CDR2 ANQGSEA. The CDR3 DNA is TGCAGCGTTGCGGCGGGGACAGATACGCAGTATTTT. It translates to CSVAAGTDTQYF.

This clonotype was recorded at least ten times. This chain joins TRBV11-2 and TRBJ2-1; maybe TRBD2 (5 bases). V was pared by 5 bases and J by 6 bases, with 17 bases between. This CDR3 has 15 residues. Germline CDR1 SGHAT, CDR2 FQNNGV. The CDR3 nucleotides read TGTGCCAGCAGCCCGAGGAGGAGCTCTTCCAATGAGCAGTTCTTC. Its translation: CASSPRRSSSNEQFF.

This clonotype was seen at least ten times. This chain joins TRBV30 and TRBJ1-5, with D unresolved. Per the germline V gene, CDR1 is GTSNPN and CDR2 is SVGIG (reference sequence). The CDR3 consists of 12 residues. The germline V and J ends were trimmed by 2 bases and 4 bases, with 6 bases remaining between them. CDR3 residues: CAWSIGNQPQHF. The CDR3 DNA follows: TGTGCCTGGAGTATCGGGAATCAGCCCCAGCATTTT.

This clonotype was detected many times. The chain links TRBV7-2 to TRBJ1-5; D is undetermined. The germline V gene encodes CDR1 SGHTA and CDR2 FQGNSA. The CDR3 is 14 amino acids. V was pared by 4 bases and J by 0 bases, with 7 bases between. Written as DNA, the CDR3 is TGTGCCAGCAGCTCCGGATCTAGCAATCAGCCCCAGCATTTT. Its protein is CASSSGSSNQPQHF.

This clonotype was detected ten times or more. The rearrangement links TRBV18 to TRBJ2-7; weak D call: TRBD1 (6 bases). The CDR3 is 14 residues long. CDR1 KGHSH and CDR2 LQKENI come from the germline V gene. Trimming stripped 2 bases from V and 4 bases from J, with 12 bases between. The CDR3 region has the DNA TGTGCCAGCTCACCAACCGGGACACCTTACGAGCAGTACTTC. It translates to CASSPTGTPYEQYF.

The sample holds many counts of this clonotype. J is TRBJ1-5 and V is TRBV27; D unresolved. The CDR3 has 13 residues. Germline lookup yields CDR1 MNHEY and CDR2 SMNVEV (reference sequence). The ends were cut back, 5 bases at V and 7 bases at J, with 12 bases in the middle. The CDR3 reads CASSGTWTQPQHF. Here the CDR3 DNA reads TGTGCCAGCAGTGGAACGTGGACCCAGCCCCAGCATTTT.

The genes are TRBV29-1 and TRBJ2-2; TRBD1 agrees at 8 bases. Losses at the gene ends were 7 bases for V and 4 bases for J; bases not matched to a gene: 8. CDR1 is SQVTM, CDR2 ANQGSEA, per germline. This CDR3 is built from 14 residues. DNA for the CDR3: TGCAGCGGACTCAGGGGGCCGGGCACCGGGGAGCTGTTTTTT. Translation gives CSGLRGPGTGELFF.

This clonotype was detected many times. This chain links TRBV10-2 with TRBJ2-5; TRBD2 matches at 7 bases. Germline CDR1 is WSHSY and CDR2 is SAAADI. This CDR3 is built from 14 residues. Germline trimming cut 4 bases from V and 5 bases from J; bases unmatched to any gene: 7. The CDR3 sequence is CASSGAGVRETQYF. CDR3 coding DNA: TGCGCCAGCAGTGGGGCGGGAGTAAGGGAGACCCAGTACTTC.

The chain has TRBV20-1 and TRBJ2-1, with TRBD2 as a possible D gene (6 bases). Trimming removed 4 bases at V and 4 bases at J, with 23 bases between. Germline V gene lookup returns CDR1 DFQATT and CDR2 SNEGSKA (reference sequence). The CDR3 covers 17 residues. The CDR3 DNA reads as TGCAGTGCTAAAAAACTTTTGGGACTCCCCTCTTACAATGAGCAGTTCTTC. This translates into CSAKKLLGLPSYNEQFF.

Only a few counts were recorded for this clonotype. V and J are TRBV20-1 and TRBJ2-5; D possibly matches TRBD1 or TRBD2 (5 bases each). Germline V gene sequence: CDR1 DFQATT, CDR2 SNEGSKA (reference sequence). V was cut by 5 bases and J by 3 bases, with 19 bases left in between. The CDR3 totals 15 residues. CDR3 DNA sequence: TGCAGTGCTCGCTCGCCGGGGCGATGGGAAGAGACCCAGTACTTC. Translated: CSARSPGRWEETQYF.

V gene TRBV5-1 combines with J gene TRBJ2-7, with TRBD1 identical over 12 bases. The CDR3 totals 14 residues. Germline trimming cut 4 bases from V and 7 bases from J; bases unmatched to any gene: 6. The germline V gene encodes CDR1 SGHRS and CDR2 YFSETQ. The DNA of the CDR3 is TGCGCCAGCAGCCCGGGACAGGGGGCCTGGGAGCAGTACTTC. It encodes CASSPGQGAWEQYF.

This clonotype was observed many times. Here the CDR3 reads CASSPGTGIFDDTQYF. The CDR3 region has the DNA TGTGCCAGCAGCCCGGGGACAGGGATTTTCGACGATACGCAGTATTTT. The V and J genes are TRBV7-3 and TRBJ2-3, with 9 bases aligning to TRBD1. The V gene end was trimmed by 5 bases and the J gene end by 6 bases; junction bases not matched to a gene: 12. The germline V gene encodes CDR1 SGHTA and CDR2 FQGTGA. The CDR3 spans 16 residues.

Ten or more counts support this clonotype. The V and J genes are TRBV30 and TRBJ1-2; D is uncertain. The CDR3 is 16 residues long. Germline V gene lookup returns CDR1 GTSNPN and CDR2 SVGIG (reference sequence). The V end was cut by 1 base, the J end by 7 bases, with 22 bases between. The CDR3 region has the DNA TGTGCCTGGAGTGGAAGCCCCCTCGTGGGTTCAGGTGGCTACACCTTC. Its translation: CAWSGSPLVGSGGYTF.

This clonotype showed up many times. The chain uses TRBV27 and TRBJ2-5; 8 bases fit TRBD2. Germline CDR1 is MNHEY and CDR2 is SMNVEV (reference sequence). The CDR3 is made up of 15 amino acids. The J segment lost 1 base and the V segment lost 2 bases, leaving 3 bases of the junction unmatched. The CDR3 bases are TGTGCCAGCAGTTTAGCGGGAGGTGTCCAAGAGACCCAGTACTTC. Its protein is CASSLAGGVQETQYF.

This clonotype was recorded a few times. The chain combines TRBV20-1 with TRBJ2-2, with D tentatively TRBD1 (6 bases). Germline V lookup: CDR1 DFQATT, CDR2 SNEGSKA (reference sequence). The V end lost 0 bases, the J end lost 0 bases, and 8 bases lay between the germline ends. The CDR3 is 15 residues long. This CDR3 is CSARDGTTNTGELFF. CDR3 sequence (DNA): TGCAGTGCTAGAGATGGGACAACGAACACCGGGGAGCTGTTTTTT.

The rearrangement links TRBV27 to TRBJ2-3; D might be TRBD2 (6 bases). This CDR3 contains 15 residues. Trimming removed 6 bases from V and 2 bases from J, with 15 bases in between. The germline CDR1 and CDR2 sequences are MNHEY and SMNVEV (reference sequence). CDR3 loop: CASRLDSGPTDTQYF. In nucleotides, the CDR3 is TGTGCCAGCAGACTAGATAGCGGACCCACAGATACGCAGTATTTT.

This clonotype was recorded many times. V gene TRBV9 combines with J gene TRBJ1-1, with TRBD1 identical over 8 bases. V shed 4 bases, J shed 5 bases, and the junction held 4 bases outside the gene matches. The CDR3 runs to 13 residues. The germline gives CDR1 SGDLS, CDR2 YYNGEE. The CDR3 sequence is CASSTWDRTEAFF. CDR3 DNA: TGTGCCAGCAGCACCTGGGACAGGACTGAAGCTTTCTTT.